These 25 T cell receptor beta chains came from one sample sequenced in a study of blood T cells in healthy people across ages. The use of a sample-barcoded 5' primer and a J-beta primer mix characterized a second PCR of 7 to 11 cycles. TCRdb reprocessed the 5' RACE reads with MiXCR, giving one entry per CDR3 protein. Here the sample spans 1.5 million to 2 million distinct CDR3 sequences, 28% being singletons. The specimen sequenced was blood. These receptors all stem from a woman in her 30s in good health.

In its sample, this clonotype was seen many times. The gene calls are TRBV10-3 and TRBJ2-7; TRBD1 might be the D (6 bases). The V gene lost 8 bases and the J gene lost 6 bases, with 14 bases spanning the gap. CDR1 and CDR2 (germline): ENHRY, SYGVKD. The CDR3 has 12 residues. The CDR3 DNA sequence: TGTGCCATCGAGGACAGCCGAGGCGAGCAGTACTTC. Protein sequence: CAIEDSRGEQYF.

This clonotype came up a few times. J is TRBJ2-4 and V is TRBV7-3; 9 bases are a match to TRBD2. The J call is uncertain, as TRBJ2-7 better fits the DNA end. The CDR3 runs to 19 residues. The germline CDR1 and CDR2 sequences are SGHTA and FQGTGA. CDR3 nucleotides: TGTGCCAGCAGCCTCGAGGCGGGGGGGACTGTTGCCCCATTGTACGAGCAGTACTTC. Translation: CASSLEAGGTVAPLYEQYF.

This chain joins TRBV5-1 and TRBJ2-7; TRBD2 might be the D (5 bases). This CDR3 has 14 residues. The V end was cut by 4 bases, the J end by 2 bases, with 13 bases between. Per germline, CDR1 SGHRS and CDR2 YFSETQ. CDR3 region: CASSPAAPTYEQYF. The CDR3 region has the DNA TGCGCCAGCAGCCCAGCGGCTCCAACCTACGAGCAGTACTTC. Full variable domain (remainder filled in from reference TRBV5-1 and TRBJ2-7): KAGVTQTPRYLIKTRGQQVTLSCSPISGHRSVSWYQQTPGQGLQFLFEYFSETQRNKGNFPGRFSGRQFSNSRSEMNVSTLELGDSALYLCASSPAAPTYEQYFGPGTRLTVT.

The chain joins TRBV4-3 to TRBJ2-3, with 12 bases identical to TRBD2. Per the germline V gene, CDR1 is LGHNA and CDR2 is YSLEER. After removal of 3 bases from V and 3 bases from J, the junction contained 7 bases not matched to a gene. The CDR3 length is 17 residues. CDR3: CASSQRTSGTDTDTQYF. CDR3 DNA sequence: TGCGCCAGCAGCCAGAGGACTAGCGGGACTGATACAGATACGCAGTATTTT.

The chain combines TRBV27 with TRBJ1-1; D may be TRBD1 (6 bases). This CDR3 region has 14 residues. Trimming took off 2 bases at V and 8 bases at J, with 15 bases between the two ends. Looked up from germline, CDR1 is MNHEY and CDR2 is SMNVEV (reference sequence). Here the CDR3 reads CASSLLVGAGEAFF. In DNA, the CDR3 is TGTGCCAGCAGTTTACTAGTGGGGGCTGGCGAAGCTTTCTTT.

This clonotype turned up a few times. This chain joins TRBV6-5 and TRBJ1-5, with D possibly being TRBD1 (6 bases). Germline V gene sequence: CDR1 MNHEY, CDR2 SVGAGI. Trimming removed 4 bases from V and 4 bases from J, with 20 bases in between. This CDR3 is built from 17 residues. The CDR3 sequence is CASSSTSRGGSNQPQHF. CDR3 bases: TGTGCCAGCAGTTCGACGAGCAGGGGCGGGTCGAATCAGCCCCAGCATTTT.

Remarks on this clonotype: Since a much larger clone is just one base distant, this may be a read error. This chain uses TRBV5-1 with TRBJ2-1; possibly TRBD2 for D (5 bases). The CDR3 is 12 residues long. From germline, CDR1 is SGHRS and CDR2 YFSETQ. The CDR3 region is CTSFRDYNEQFF. CDR3 in DNA: TGCACCAGTTTCCGGGACTACAATGAGCAGTTCTTC.

This chain uses TRBV7-9 with TRBJ1-6; D is unclear. The germline V gene encodes CDR1 SEHNR and CDR2 FQNEAQ (reference sequence). The CDR3 contains 14 residues. V shed 5 bases and J shed 5 bases, with 10 bases lying between them. The chain's CDR3 is CASSPQTNNSPLHF. The CDR3, as DNA: TGTGCCAGCAGCCCCCAAACCAATAATTCACCCCTCCACTTT.

This clonotype has more than one count but fewer than ten. The chain joins TRBV5-1 to TRBJ1-2; maybe TRBD1 (5 bases). Trimming took 2 bases from V and 2 from J, leaving 16 bases between them. CDR3 length equals 16 residues. Per germline, CDR1 SGHRS and CDR2 YFSETQ. In DNA form, the CDR3 reads TGCGCCAGCAGCTTAGCGGACACAAACTCCAACTATGGCTACACCTTC. This gives the protein CASSLADTNSNYGYTF.

The rearrangement links TRBV20-1 to TRBJ2-1; TRBD2 matches 13 bases. In germline, CDR1 is DFQATT, CDR2 SNEGSKA (reference sequence). The CDR3 loop spans 15 amino acids. V lost 5 bases, J lost 12 bases, and 13 bases stayed unmatched. CDR3 DNA sequence: TGCAGTGCTTCCCCCTCTCGACTAGCGGGAGGTGCGCAGTTCTTC. Translating gives CSASPSRLAGGAQFF.

This clonotype has more than one count but fewer than ten. At one boundary the junction diverges from the germline segment, which might be a read error. The rearrangement links TRBV4-1 to TRBJ2-7; no firm D call. Germline-derived CDR1 and CDR2 are MGHRA and YSYEKL. CDR3 size: 14 residues. CDR3 DNA sequence: TGCGCCTGCAGCCAAGGTCCAGTGCCCTACGAGCAGTACTTC. It encodes CACSQGPVPYEQYF.

This clonotype was seen many times. The chain links TRBV3-1 to TRBJ2-1, with D uncertain. The V end lost 1 base, the J end lost 6 bases, and 7 bases lay between the germline ends. The germline gives CDR1 LGHDT, CDR2 YNNKEL (reference sequence). CDR3 length: 13 residues. CDR3: CASSQAGVNEQFF. CDR3 nucleotides: TGTGCCAGCAGCCAAGCAGGAGTCAATGAGCAGTTCTTC.

In its sample, this clonotype was seen many times. The rearrangement uses TRBV29-1 and TRBJ2-4, with D tentatively TRBD2 (7 bases). Trimming left V 3 bases short and J 0 bases short, with 18 bases between. The CDR3 contains 17 residues. Germline V lookup: CDR1 SQVTM, CDR2 ANQGSEA. The CDR3 sequence is CSVEGGRRGVAKNIQYF. For the CDR3, the DNA is TGCAGCGTTGAGGGGGGGCGAAGGGGGGTAGCCAAAAACATTCAGTACTTC.

This rearrangement joins TRBV7-9 to TRBJ1-1; D not certain. This CDR3 is 13 amino acids long. Per the germline V gene, CDR1 is SEHNR and CDR2 is FQNEAQ (reference sequence). The V and J ends lost 3 bases and 7 bases respectively, with 12 bases between them. The CDR3 DNA follows: TGTGCCAGCAGCTTGAAGGGCTCAAGTGAAGCTTTCTTT. This encodes CASSLKGSSEAFF. Variable domain in full (rest from reference TRBV7-9 and TRBJ1-1): DTGVSQNPRHKITKRGQNVTFRCDPISEHNRLYWYRQTLGQGPEFLTYFQNEAQLEKSRLLSDRFSAERPKGSFSTLEIQRTEQGDSAMYLCASSLKGSSEAFFGQGTRLTVV.

This clonotype was counted a few times. This chain connects TRBV14 to TRBJ2-7, with 8 bases identical to TRBD1. Losses at the gene ends were 5 bases for V and 9 bases for J; bases not matched to a gene: 9. The CDR3 length is 13 residues. Germline V gene lookup returns CDR1 SGHDN and CDR2 FVKESK. This CDR3 is CASSEDRVGRQYF. CDR3 DNA sequence: TGTGCCAGCAGCGAGGACAGGGTGGGTCGGCAGTACTTC.

This clonotype was observed many times. The rearrangement links TRBV10-2 to TRBJ2-5; no definite D call. This CDR3 has 15 residues. Germline-derived CDR1 and CDR2 are WSHSY and SAAADI. Between the trimmed V and J ends, which lost 2 bases and 6 bases, there was a span of 16 bases. This CDR3 reads CASSEPSLAGKTQYF. The CDR3 nucleotides read TGCGCCAGCAGTGAGCCGTCGCTGGCAGGAAAGACCCAGTACTTC.

The table lists this clonotype with many counts. The rearrangement uses TRBV20-1 and TRBJ2-1; possibly TRBD2 for D (6 bases). The CDR3 is 12 amino acids. Trimming shortened V by 3 bases and J by 9 bases, and 12 bases separated the two germline ends. Per the germline V gene, CDR1 is DFQATT and CDR2 is SNEGSKA (reference sequence). The CDR3 nucleotides are TGCAGTGCTAGCGGGAGTAAGGTTGAGCAGTTCTTC. Translated: CSASGSKVEQFF.

The rearrangement joins TRBV12-5 to TRBJ2-1, with TRBD1 matching over 7 bases. The CDR3 is 16 amino acids. Per germline, CDR1 LGHNT and CDR2 FRNRAP. V lost 3 bases and J lost 0; bases outside the gene matches: 5. CDR3: CASGLQTGSSYNEQFF. The CDR3 DNA follows: TGTGCTAGTGGTTTACAGACAGGGAGCTCCTACAATGAGCAGTTCTTC.

With respect to this clonotype: Its ends do not fully match the called genes, so a read error is possible. The V call is TRBV7-7, the J call TRBJ2-5, with 10 bases lining up with TRBD1. CDR1 SSHAT and CDR2 FNYEAQ come from the germline V gene (reference sequence). This CDR3 region has 14 residues. The CDR3 DNA sequence: TGTGCTAGCAGCACGGGACAGGGGTCTTGGGACCAGTACTTC. Translation gives CASSTGQGSWDQYF.

This chain joins TRBV5-1 and TRBJ1-1, with D tentatively TRBD1 (5 bases). V was clipped by 1 base and J by 5 bases, with 15 bases between them. Germline loops: CDR1 SGHRS, CDR2 YFSETQ. CDR3 size: 15 residues. The CDR3 region is CASSLLTDLGTEAFF. CDR3 in DNA: TGCGCCAGCAGCTTGTTGACAGATTTGGGGACTGAAGCTTTCTTT.

CDR3 sequence: CASSPSVVKSSYNEQFF. CDR3 sequence (DNA): TGTGCCAGCAGCCCTTCGGTTGTAAAGAGCTCCTACAATGAGCAGTTCTTC. The V call is TRBV9, the J call TRBJ2-1; D is ambiguous. There are 17 residues in the CDR3. V lost 4 bases and J 0 bases, leaving 17 bases between the germline ends. Germline lookup yields CDR1 SGDLS and CDR2 YYNGEE.

There are many counts of this clonotype. The V gene is TRBV20-1, the J gene TRBJ1-2; tentative D call: TRBD1 (5 bases). The V end lost 1 base, the J end lost 0 bases, and 15 bases lay between the germline ends. The CDR3 consists of 16 residues. Looked up from germline, CDR1 is DFQATT and CDR2 is SNEGSKA (reference sequence). CDR3 loop: CSARGTGQGANYGYTF. CDR3 nucleotides: TGCAGTGCTAGAGGTACTGGGCAGGGAGCTAACTATGGCTACACCTTC.

A few counts support this clonotype. The genes are TRBV2 and TRBJ2-3, with D possibly TRBD2 on 9 matching bases. Germline V lookup: CDR1 SNHLY, CDR2 FYNNEI. V was clipped by 4 bases and J by 4 bases, with 15 bases between them. CDR3 size: 15 residues. The CDR3 protein is CASSVLAGQADTQYF. The CDR3 nucleotides read TGTGCCAGCAGTGTGCTAGCGGGACAGGCAGATACGCAGTATTTT.

This clonotype has more than one count but fewer than ten. This chain uses TRBV7-9 with TRBJ1-2; D may be TRBD1 (6 bases). CDR1 SEHNR and CDR2 FQNEAQ come from the germline V gene (reference sequence). With 5 bases removed from V and 4 bases from J, the gap between germline ends came to 14 bases. This CDR3 spans 14 amino acids. CDR3 protein: CASSVLGQSYGYTF. The DNA of the CDR3 is TGTGCCAGCAGCGTTTTAGGACAGAGCTATGGCTACACCTTC.

This clonotype was recorded many times. A junction boundary mismatches the germline segment, possibly from a read error. The CDR3 DNA sequence: TGCGCCAGCAGCTTGGCAGGGACGGCTACCTACGAGCAGTACTTC. Translation: CASSLAGTATYEQYF. This rearrangement joins TRBV5-5 to TRBJ2-7; D could derive from TRBD1 or TRBD2 (5 bases each). CDR3 length: 15 amino acids. The germline gives CDR1 SGHKS, CDR2 YYEKEE (reference sequence).